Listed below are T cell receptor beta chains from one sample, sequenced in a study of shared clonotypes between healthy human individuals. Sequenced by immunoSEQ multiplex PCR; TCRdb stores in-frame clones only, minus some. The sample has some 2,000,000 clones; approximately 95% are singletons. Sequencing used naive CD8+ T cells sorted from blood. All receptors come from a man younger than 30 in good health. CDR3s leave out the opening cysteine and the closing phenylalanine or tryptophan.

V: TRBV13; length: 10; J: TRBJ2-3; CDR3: ASSFDRVNLY
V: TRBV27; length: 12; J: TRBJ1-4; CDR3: ASSLGQTNEKLF
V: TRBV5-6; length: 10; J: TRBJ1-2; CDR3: ASSPSTGGYT
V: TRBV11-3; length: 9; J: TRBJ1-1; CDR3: ASSSNGEAF
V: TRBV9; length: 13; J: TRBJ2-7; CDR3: ASSLHPAGDYEQY
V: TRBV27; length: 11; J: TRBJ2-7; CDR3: ASRLDKTYEQY
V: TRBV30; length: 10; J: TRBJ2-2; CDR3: AWSGGSGELF
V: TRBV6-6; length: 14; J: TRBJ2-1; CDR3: ASSTKRESNYNEQF
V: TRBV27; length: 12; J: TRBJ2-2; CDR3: ASSWGTNTGELF
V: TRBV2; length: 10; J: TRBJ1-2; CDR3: ASTTGGYGYT
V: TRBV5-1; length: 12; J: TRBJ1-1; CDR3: ASSLAGMNTEAF
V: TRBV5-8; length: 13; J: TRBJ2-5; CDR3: ASSEEARSQETQY
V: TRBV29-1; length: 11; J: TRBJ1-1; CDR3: SVEGTAHTEAF
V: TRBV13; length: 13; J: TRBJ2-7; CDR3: ASSSSGTGEYEQY
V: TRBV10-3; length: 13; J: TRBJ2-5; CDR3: AISEGRGGLETQY
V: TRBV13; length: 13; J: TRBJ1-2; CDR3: ASSLEGSGGDGYT
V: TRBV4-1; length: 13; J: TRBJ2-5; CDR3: ASSRVDVPQETQY
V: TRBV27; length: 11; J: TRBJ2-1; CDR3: ASSLRPADEQF
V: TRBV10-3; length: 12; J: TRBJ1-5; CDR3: AISAPGGNQPQH
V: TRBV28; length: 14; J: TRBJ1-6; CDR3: ASSLEVGAYNSPLH
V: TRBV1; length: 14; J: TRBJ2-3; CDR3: TSSQGKGRSTDTQY
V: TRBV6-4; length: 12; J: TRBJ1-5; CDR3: ASSHLTGHQPQH
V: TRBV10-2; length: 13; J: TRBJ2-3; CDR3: ATSGTSGSTDTQY
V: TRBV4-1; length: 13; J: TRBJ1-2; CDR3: ASSQGWGENYGYT
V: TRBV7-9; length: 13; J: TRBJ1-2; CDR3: ASSLGQAGVYGYT
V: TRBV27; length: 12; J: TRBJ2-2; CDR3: ASSPGQGVGELF
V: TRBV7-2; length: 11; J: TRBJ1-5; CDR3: ASSFGVSQPQH
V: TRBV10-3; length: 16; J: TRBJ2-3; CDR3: AISESVGGGRVTDTQY
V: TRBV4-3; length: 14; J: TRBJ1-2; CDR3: ASSQDRAGENYGYT
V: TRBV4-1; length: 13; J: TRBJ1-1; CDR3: ASSQEGPGNTEAF
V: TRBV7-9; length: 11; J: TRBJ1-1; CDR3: ASSFEPGVEAF
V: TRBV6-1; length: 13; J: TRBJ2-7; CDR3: ASSAPGQLTYEQY
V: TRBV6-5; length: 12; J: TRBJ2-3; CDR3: ASSSGFSTDTQY
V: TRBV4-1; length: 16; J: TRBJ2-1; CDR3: ASSQDQGAGGSYNEQF
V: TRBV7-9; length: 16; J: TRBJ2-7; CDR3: ASSGTSWTGTPSYEQY
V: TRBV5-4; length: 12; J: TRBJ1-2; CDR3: ASRNQRESYGYT
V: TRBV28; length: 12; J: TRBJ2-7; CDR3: ASSLPSETYEQY